The rows below give T cell receptor beta chains drawn from one sample of a study of identical twins. TCRdb reprocessed the 5' RACE reads via MiXCR and lists one record per CDR3 protein. The sample contains under 350,000 distinct CDR3 sequences, around 9.7% of which appear only once. The same sample was also used in a study of yellow fever vaccine responses in identical twins.

The material sequenced was CD8+ T cells sorted from blood. These receptors all stem from a woman aged 18-29 years in good health. The CDR3 runs from the conserved cysteine through the conserved F or W. D genes are given only for firm matches.

v_call,d_call,cdr3_aa
TRBV5-1,NA,CASSLLLGGRETQYF
TRBV6-2/TRBV6-3,TRBD2,CASSYQVAGAFEQYF
TRBV11-1,NA,CASSLKFGYYQETQYF
TRBV6-4,TRBD2,CASSVAGEGPDTQYF
TRBV15,NA,CATSRFPPGRDQETQYF
TRBV5-5,TRBD1,CASSWQGQAFETQYF
TRBV4-3,NA,CASSQGLGNYEQYF
TRBV5-1,NA,CASSPSWTVEVTDTQYF
TRBV3-1,NA,CASSQGPASEQFF
TRBV12-3/TRBV12-4,TRBD2,CASSPAGLAANIQYF
TRBV29-1,TRBD1,CSVDGGQVYEQYF
TRBV27,TRBD2,CASSSRLAGGRDNEQFF
TRBV9,NA,CASSTGGGTTQYF
TRBV7-2,TRBD2,CASSATTRRLAETQYF
TRBV4-3,NA,CASSQDPLDGFYEQYF
TRBV2,TRBD2,CASSESGGANTGELFF
TRBV3-1,TRBD2,CASRSRGLAGGFSYNEQFF
TRBV20-1,TRBD2,CSFLGGTGRDEQFF
TRBV30,NA,CAWTWGRGMGTGELFF
TRBV7-3,NA,CASSLIGGTDTQYF
TRBV28,NA,CASSYDRWQGSNQPQHF